Sequencing of this T cell receptor (beta chain) was carried out in a study of T-cell reconstitution after alpha-beta-depleted transplantation in children. This clonotype was counted at least ten times. One end of the junction fails to match germline, which may point to a read error. The CDR3 is 13 amino acids. Germline V lookup: CDR1 SGHRS, CDR2 YFSETQ. Using unique molecular identifiers, the investigators prepared the TCRbeta library. TCRdb itself ran the PCR reads through MiXCR, one entry per CDR3 protein. The sample contains about 360,000 distinct CDR3 sequences, 13% of which appear only once. The receptor comes from a human donor who donated a stem cell graft to a child with Fanconi anemia. This chain links TRBV5-1 with TRBJ1-1, with D possibly matching TRBD1 (6 bases). Sequenced here: PBMCs, sampled from the stem cell graft. CDR3 sequence (DNA): TGTGCCAGCAGCCTCAGGGGGAACACTGAAGCTTTCTTT. Translated, it gives CASSLRGNTEAFF.